The clone carrying this T cell receptor beta chain appeared once. Its cognate antigen is unknown. TCRdb itself ran the 5' RACE reads through MiXCR, one entry per CDR3 protein. The sample shows approximately 550,000 distinct CDR3 sequences, approximately 15% of them seen only once. The V end lost 2 bases, the J end lost 2 bases, and 13 bases lay between the germline ends. The CDR3 is 15 amino acids. Germline CDR1 is KGHSH and CDR2 is LQKENI. The data belong to a study of T cells after yellow fever vaccination. Study outcomes and limitations: Few clonotypes appeared in both CD4 and CD8 compartments.

The sequence derives from a young man who received the YFV17D yellow fever vaccine. The sequencing here drew on PBMCs, taken on the day of the yellow fever booster vaccination. The chain combines TRBV18 with TRBJ2-7, with D possibly being TRBD1 (6 bases). For the CDR3, the DNA is TGTGCCAGCTCACCAGGGATCGACAGGACCTACGAGCAGTACTTC. Encoded protein: CASSPGIDRTYEQYF. Based on the CDR3 plus reference TRBV18 and TRBJ2-7, the full variable domain is NAGVMQNPRHLVRRRGQEARLRCSPMKGHSHVYWYRQLPEEGLKFMVYLQKENIIDESGMPKERFSAEFPKEGPSILRIQQVVRGDSAAYFCASSPGIDRTYEQYFGPGTRLTVT.